This T cell receptor (beta chain) stems from a study of cytomegalovirus exposure and HLA in healthy donors. The study's findings and limits: Association with HLA alleles at 0.05 false discovery rate was found for about 17,000 TCR beta sequences in a later analysis. The classifier reportedly diagnosed cytomegalovirus status with high specificity and sensitivity. Sequences of the TCR beta chain were said to predict the HLA-A and HLA-B alleles of most subjects accurately. TCR beta V segments were, for the most part, productive about 87% or about 30% of the time in an earlier analysis.

The ends lost 6 bases at V and 7 bases at J; junction bases unmatched: 13. Germline assignment: CDR1 SQVTM and CDR2 ANQGSEA. The CDR3 consists of 14 residues. On this clone itself: Its antigen is unidentified.

60 Vbeta and 13 Jbeta primers were used in PCR. Produced via immunoSEQ multiplex PCR; TCRdb's table is partial and in-frame only. The profile shows 150,000 to 200,000 clones, more than 70% of them singletons. The sequenced sample was PBMCs. The rearrangement uses TRBV29-1 and TRBJ1-1, with 8 bases that match TRBD1. This TCR was sampled from a middle-aged woman in good health and CMV-seronegative. Here the CDR3 reads CSVAMVGTGVEAFF. CDR3 nucleotides: TGCAGCGTAGCGATGGTCGGGACAGGAGTTGAAGCTTTCTTT.